The clone carrying this TCR beta chain was detected ten times or more. Its antigen is unknown. Investigators profiled TCR beta VDJ and CDR3 from genomic DNA template. TCRdb independently ran MiXCR on the reads; one entry per CDR3 protein. The sample includes fewer than 200,000 distinct CDR3 sequences, approximately 48% of them seen just once. This specimen belongs to a study of CD8+CD57+ T cells in acquired aplastic anemia. Background on the study: Sorted CD4+ plus CD8+ cells gave DNA averaging around 3 ug.

This CDR3 contains 12 residues. The V end was cut by 5 bases, the J end by 5 bases, with 9 bases between. CDR1 and CDR2 from the germline V gene are MDHEN and SYDVKM. General study findings and limits: The study found no significant CD8+ Simpson's diversity difference between patients and controls.

For sequencing, patients were chosen who had shown expansion of CD8+CD57+ cells by flow cytometry. This TCR was recovered from a human donor with aplastic anemia. The chain carries TRBV28 and TRBJ1-2; no clear D gene. The sample comprised sorted CD4+, CD8+, or CD8+CD57+ T cells (not recorded which) from PBMCs. CDR3 in amino acids: CASSPRTYGYTF. CDR3 coding DNA: TGTGCCAGCAGTCCCCGCACGTATGGCTACACCTTC.